Given below is one T cell receptor beta chain in context. These data come from a study of preoperative IRX-2 immunotherapy in early breast cancer. The ends were cut back, 10 bases at V and 4 bases at J, with 10 bases in the middle. The CDR3 extends over 11 amino acids. TCRdb's copy holds only in-frame clones and misses some; the assay was immunoSEQ multiplex PCR. The repertoire includes more than 35,000 clones, 77% of them detected once, and about 1.2% sits in the top ten. The treatment denotes: preoperative locoregional IRX-2 cytokine immunotherapy. Samples came from a phase Ib trial of preoperative locoregional IRX-2 cytokine immunotherapy.

Sequences were derived from tumor tissue, sampled after IRX-2 immunotherapy. This sequence was found in a human donor with breast cancer. The gene calls are TRBV6-7 and TRBJ1-1; D ambiguous. TRBV6-7 is an ORF, with its function uncertain. The CDR3 bases are TGTGCCATCCGGTCCTCCACTGAAGCTTTCTTT. This translates into CAIRSSTEAFF.